Listed below are T cell receptor beta chains from one sample, sequenced in a study of T cells after somatic rescue of genetic block. Generated by immunoSEQ multiplex PCR, the TCRdb table keeps only in-frame clones and is missing some. Of roughly 12,000 clones detected, less than 80% appear once; the ten largest clones hold 6.5% to 9.5%. The material sequenced was peripheral blood mononuclear cells (PBMCs). These receptors were obtained from a boy aged 10-17 years. The CDR3 runs from the conserved cysteine through the conserved F or W. Each record gives: clone size, J gene, V gene, D gene, CDR3 DNA, CDR3 protein. A D gene is named only where the DNA matches it firmly. Clone size is given for some rows only: seen once, a few or many times, or a class if the clone is expanded.

size: -
J: TRBJ2-3
V: TRBV5-1
D: -
DNA: TGCGCCAGCAGCTTGGGACAGACGACTAGCACAGATACGCAGTATTTT
CDR3: CASSLGQTTSTDTQYF

size: -
J: TRBJ1-3
V: TRBV28
D: -
DNA: TGTGCCAGCCGGAAAACAGGAAACACCATATATTTT
CDR3: CASRKTGNTIYF

size: -
J: TRBJ2-1
V: TRBV15
D: -
DNA: TGTGCCACCAGCAGTGGGCTCGTCCCCTTCAATGAGCAGTTCTTC
CDR3: CATSSGLVPFNEQFF

size: once
J: TRBJ2-3
V: TRBV27
D: TRBD2
DNA: TGTGCCAGCAGTCCCCCGGGAGGCGATACGCAGTATTTT
CDR3: CASSPPGGDTQYF

size: -
J: TRBJ2-1
V: TRBV27
D: TRBD2
DNA: TGTGCCAGCAGTACTAGCGGGAGTGGTAATGAGCAGTTCTTC
CDR3: CASSTSGSGNEQFF

size: -
J: TRBJ2-5
V: TRBV6-5
D: TRBD2
DNA: TGTGCCAGCAGTTCCGCGGGACTAGACCCCAAGACCCAGTACTTC
CDR3: CASSSAGLDPKTQYF

size: -
J: TRBJ1-2
V: TRBV10-3
D: TRBD1
DNA: TGTGCCATCAGTGCAGGGGGGAACTATGGCTACACCTTC
CDR3: CAISAGGNYGYTF

size: -
J: TRBJ2-5
V: TRBV29-1
D: -
DNA: TGCAGCGTTGAAGATGTGGGCGCAGAGACCCAGTACTTC
CDR3: CSVEDVGAETQYF

size: -
J: TRBJ1-6
V: TRBV7-3
D: -
DNA: TGTGCCAGCAGCTCCAAGATCAATTCACCCCTCCACTTT
CDR3: CASSSKINSPLHF

size: -
J: TRBJ2-3
V: TRBV19
D: TRBD2
DNA: TGTGCCAGTAGTATCGGGGGGATGGGAGTTCTGGATACGCAGTATTTT
CDR3: CASSIGGMGVLDTQYF

size: -
J: TRBJ1-1
V: TRBV27
D: TRBD1
DNA: TGTGCCAGCAGTCCAGAGACAGGGGTCACTGAAGCTTTCTTT
CDR3: CASSPETGVTEAFF

size: -
J: TRBJ1-2
V: TRBV4-2
D: -
DNA: TGTGCCAGCAGCCGAACAGGGAGCTACTATGGCTACACCTTC
CDR3: CASSRTGSYYGYTF

size: -
J: TRBJ1-3
V: TRBV5-1
D: -
DNA: TGCGCCAGCAGCTTGGGAACAATATACAGGGCTGGAAACACCATATATTTT
CDR3: CASSLGTIYRAGNTIYF

size: -
J: TRBJ1-2
V: TRBV27
D: -
DNA: TGTGCCAGCAGTTGGGGGACTTCGGGGGCTGGTGGCTACACCTTC
CDR3: CASSWGTSGAGGYTF

size: -
J: TRBJ2-7
V: TRBV11-3
D: -
DNA: TGTGCCAGCAGCCCGAGGGAACCGGCCTACGAGCAGTACTTC
CDR3: CASSPREPAYEQYF

size: -
J: TRBJ2-3
V: TRBV6-6
D: TRBD1
DNA: TGTGCCAGCAGTTACTCGTGGGACAGGCTTAGTTATACGCAGTATTTT
CDR3: CASSYSWDRLSYTQYF

size: -
J: TRBJ2-1
V: TRBV7-2
D: -
DNA: TGTGCCAGCAGCTCAAGGACGTACAATGAGCAGTTCTTC
CDR3: CASSSRTYNEQFF

size: -
J: TRBJ1-5
V: TRBV11-2
D: -
DNA: TGTGCCAGCAGCTTAGTTGCAGGGGCCGATCAGCCCCAGCATTTT
CDR3: CASSLVAGADQPQHF

size: -
J: TRBJ2-7
V: TRBV5-8
D: -
DNA: TGTGCCAGCAGCTTGTCTTTCGGCAGGGAGTACGAGCAGTACTTC
CDR3: CASSLSFGREYEQYF

size: -
J: TRBJ1-5
V: TRBV2
D: -
DNA: TGTGCCAGCAGTGAAGATATAGGGACAAAAAGGCAGCCCCAGCATTTT
CDR3: CASSEDIGTKRQPQHF

size: -
J: TRBJ1-5
V: TRBV6-5
D: -
DNA: TGTGCCCACTCCGAGGGTCGCAATCAGCCCCAGCATTTT
CDR3: CAHSEGRNQPQHF

size: few
J: TRBJ1-6
V: TRBV23-1
D: -
DNA: TGCGCCAGCAGTCAATCGGGCAGGCCAATAGCAAGCAATTCACCCCTCCACTTT
CDR3: CASSQSGRPIASNSPLHF

size: few
J: TRBJ2-7
V: TRBV5-1
D: TRBD2
DNA: TGCGCCAGCAGCCAACCGGGGGGAGATGACCACGAGCAGTACTTC
CDR3: CASSQPGGDDHEQYF

size: -
J: TRBJ2-1
V: TRBV25-1
D: TRBD1
DNA: TGTGCCAGGTACAGGGGGCGCTCCTACAATGAGCAGTTCTTC
CDR3: CARYRGRSYNEQFF

size: -
J: TRBJ2-4
V: TRBV12-2
D: -
DNA: TGTGCAAGTCGCTTAGCTGAGAGGTGGGACATTCAGTACTTC
CDR3: CASRLAERWDIQYF

size: -
J: TRBJ1-2
V: TRBV29-1
D: TRBD1
DNA: TGCAGCGTTGAAAGGACAGGGGCTAACTATGGCTACACCTTC
CDR3: CSVERTGANYGYTF

size: -
J: TRBJ2-7
V: TRBV2
D: -
DNA: TGTGCCAGCAGGGACAGCTCCTACGAGCAGTACTTC
CDR3: CASRDSSYEQYF

size: -
J: TRBJ2-2
V: TRBV2
D: TRBD2
DNA: TGTGCCAGCAGTGAATCCCCCTATAGCGGGGGCACCGGGGAGCTGTTTTTT
CDR3: CASSESPYSGGTGELFF

size: -
J: TRBJ1-1
V: TRBV25-1
D: TRBD1
DNA: TGTGCCAGCAGTGACATTTCGACGGGGACAGCAAACACTGAAGCTTTCTTT
CDR3: CASSDISTGTANTEAFF

size: -
J: TRBJ2-7
V: TRBV4-2
D: TRBD2
DNA: TGTGCCAGCAGCCCGTTAGCGGCCCCAAACGGGGGGGCCTACGAGCAGTACTTC
CDR3: CASSPLAAPNGGAYEQYF

size: -
J: TRBJ2-1
V: TRBV5-6
D: TRBD2
DNA: TGTGCCAGCAGCTTGGGACTAGCAGTAAATGAGCAGTTCTTC
CDR3: CASSLGLAVNEQFF

size: -
J: TRBJ2-1
V: TRBV9
D: TRBD2
DNA: TGTGCCAGCAGCGATACCCATGGGCGGGGGGGCTTGAATGAGCAGTTCTTC
CDR3: CASSDTHGRGGLNEQFF

size: -
J: TRBJ1-6
V: TRBV4-3
D: -
DNA: TGCGCCAGCAGCCAAGAGGGGGGGCGGAGTTCACCCCTCCACTTT
CDR3: CASSQEGGRSSPLHF

size: -
J: TRBJ1-6
V: TRBV16
D: -
DNA: TGTGCCAGCAGCCAAACCTGGACGGGAGGAAGCAATAATTCACCCCTCCACTTT
CDR3: CASSQTWTGGSNNSPLHF

size: -
J: TRBJ2-7
V: TRBV10-2
D: -
DNA: TGCGCCAGCCAGACCAGCTGGGACGAGCAGTACTTC
CDR3: CASQTSWDEQYF

size: few
J: TRBJ2-5
V: TRBV6-4
D: -
DNA: TGTGCCAGCAGTGAAGGAGGAGAAGAGACCCAGTACTTC
CDR3: CASSEGGEETQYF

size: -
J: TRBJ2-6
V: TRBV7-3
D: -
DNA: TGTGCCAGCAGCTCTTTTGGAGGGGCCAACGTCCTGACTTTC
CDR3: CASSSFGGANVLTF

size: -
J: TRBJ2-7
V: TRBV10-3
D: TRBD1
DNA: TGTGCCATACAAGACAGGGGGCTAGACGAGCAGTACTTC
CDR3: CAIQDRGLDEQYF